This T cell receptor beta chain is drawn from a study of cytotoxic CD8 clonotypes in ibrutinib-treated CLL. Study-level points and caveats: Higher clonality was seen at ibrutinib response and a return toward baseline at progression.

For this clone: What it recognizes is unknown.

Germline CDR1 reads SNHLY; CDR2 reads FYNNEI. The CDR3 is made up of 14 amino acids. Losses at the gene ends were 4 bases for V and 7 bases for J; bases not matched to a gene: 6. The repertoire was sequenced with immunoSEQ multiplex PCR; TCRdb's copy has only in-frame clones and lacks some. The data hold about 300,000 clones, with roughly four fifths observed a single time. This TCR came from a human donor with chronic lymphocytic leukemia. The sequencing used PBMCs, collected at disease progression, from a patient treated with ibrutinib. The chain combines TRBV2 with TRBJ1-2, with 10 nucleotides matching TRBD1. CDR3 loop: CASSARQGASGYTF. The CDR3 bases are TGTGCCAGCAGTGCCCGACAGGGGGCCAGTGGCTACACCTTC. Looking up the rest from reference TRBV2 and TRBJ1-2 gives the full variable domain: EPEVTQTPSHQVTQMGQEVILRCVPISNHLYFYWYRQILGQKVEFLVSFYNNEISEKSEIFDDQFSVERPDGSNFTLKIRSTKLEDSAMYFCASSARQGASGYTFGSGTRLTVV.